A single sample is the source of the 13 T cell receptor beta chains below, sequenced in a study of OX40 agonist ivuxolimab in advanced cancers. The protocol was immunoSEQ multiplex PCR, while the TCRdb copy is restricted to in-frame clones and leaves out a portion. In the table there are about 20,000 clones, about nine tenths of which are singletons. The sample consisted of CD4+ or CD8+ T cells sorted from blood, taken in a trial of the OX40 agonist ivuxolimab. Receptor source: an adult with an advanced solid tumor such as melanoma, head and neck, liver or kidney cancer.

The chain carries TRBV29-1 and TRBJ2-7; D ambiguous. V gave up 0 bases and J gave up 4 bases, with 4 bases separating them. The CDR3 length is 11 residues. Germline V gene sequence: CDR1 SQVTM, CDR2 ANQGSEA. The CDR3 spells CSVEDIYEQYF. In DNA form, the CDR3 reads TGCAGCGTTGAAGATATTTACGAGCAGTACTTC.

This chain connects TRBV23-1 to TRBJ1-3, with 9 bases identical to TRBD1. TRBV23-1 is sorted into the ORF group, with uncertain function. The ends lost 6 bases at V and 0 bases at J; junction bases unmatched: 18. This CDR3 is built from 20 residues. CDR3 region: CASSLPGTGLIPNSGNTIYF. CDR3 sequence (DNA): TGCGCCAGCAGCCTACCTGGGACAGGGTTAATTCCCAACTCTGGAAACACCATATATTTT.

This chain connects TRBV10-2 to TRBJ1-5, with unresolved D. CDR1 is WSHSY, CDR2 SAAADI, per germline. Trimming left V 6 bases short and J 3 bases short, with 6 bases between. The CDR3 is 12 residues long. The CDR3, as DNA: TGCGCCAGCAGGGATCTCAATCAGCCCCAGCATTTT. Amino acids: CASRDLNQPQHF.

This chain links TRBV2 with TRBJ2-3; D tentatively reads TRBD1 or TRBD2 (5 bases each). CDR1 is SNHLY and CDR2 is FYNNEI in the germline V gene. The CDR3 contains 14 residues. Between the trimmed V and J ends, which lost 9 bases and 0 bases, there was a span of 13 bases. CDR3 DNA: TGTGCCAGAACCGGGACGGAGAGCACAGATACGCAGTATTTT. Amino acids: CARTGTESTDTQYF.

This chain uses TRBV2 with TRBJ2-6; D is unclear. Per germline, CDR1 SNHLY and CDR2 FYNNEI. This CDR3 has 15 residues. V lost 4 bases, J lost 2 bases, and 9 bases lay in between. The CDR3 nucleotides are TGTGCCAGCAGTGTAGTTGAGGCTGGGGCCAACGTCCTGACTTTC. It specifies CASSVVEAGANVLTF.

This rearrangement joins TRBV29-1 to TRBJ1-1, with 10 bases aligning to TRBD1. There are 14 residues in the CDR3. The germline V gene has CDR1 SQVTM and CDR2 ANQGSEA. The trim removed 1 base at V and 12 bases at J, leaving 11 bases unmatched. CDR3 nucleotides: TGCAGCGTTGAAGGGGACAGGGGAGACTTCAAATCTTTCTTT. Translated, it gives CSVEGDRGDFKSFF.

The chain recombines TRBV7-3 with TRBJ2-1; D not certain. The CDR3 covers 13 residues. The germline V gene has CDR1 SGHTA and CDR2 FQGTGA. V gave up 5 bases and J gave up 0 bases, with 5 bases separating them. The CDR3: CASSGSSYNEQFF. CDR3 nucleotides: TGTGCCAGCAGCGGAAGCTCCTACAATGAGCAGTTCTTC.

This chain connects TRBV5-1 to TRBJ2-7; 10 positions match TRBD1. With V trimmed by 4 bases and J by 6 bases, 10 bases remained unmatched. The CDR3 is 15 residues long. CDR1 is SGHRS and CDR2 is YFSETQ in the germline V gene. The CDR3 spells CASSTGQGGGSEQYF. The CDR3 DNA reads TGCGCCAGCAGCACCGGACAGGGGGGAGGGTCCGAGCAGTACTTC.

The chain joins TRBV6-5 to TRBJ2-3; D is ambiguous. V was shortened by 6 bases and J by 4 bases, with 5 bases between the two germline ends. The V gene's germline CDR1 is MNHEY and CDR2 SVGAGI. The CDR3 extends over 11 amino acids. The CDR3 region is CASRSADTQYF. CDR3 coding DNA: TGTGCCAGCAGGTCTGCAGATACGCAGTATTTT.

The chain uses TRBV27 and TRBJ2-1; 7 bases map to TRBD1. V lost 6 bases and J lost 9; bases outside the gene matches: 11. Looked up from germline, CDR1 is MNHEY and CDR2 is SMNVEV (reference sequence). The CDR3 is 14 amino acids. The DNA of the CDR3 is TGTGCCAGCAGAGACAGGGTTTTTTCTGGTGAGCAGTTCTTC. This encodes CASRDRVFSGEQFF.

The V gene is TRBV11-3, the J gene TRBJ2-1; D remains ambiguous. The CDR3 contains 12 residues. The V end lost 1 base, the J end lost 8 bases, and 6 bases lay between the germline ends. Germline CDR1 SGHNT, CDR2 YENEEA. CDR3 nucleotide sequence: TGTGCCAGCAGCTTAGTATTTCATGAGCAGTTCTTC. Its protein is CASSLVFHEQFF. Using reference TRBV11-3 and TRBJ2-1 for the parts outside the CDR3, the full variable domain is EAGVVQSPRYKIIEKKQPVAFWCNPISGHNTLYWYLQNLGQGPELLIRYENEEAVDDSQLPKDRFSAERLKGVDSTLKIQPAELGDSAVYLCASSLVFHEQFFGPGTRLTVL.

The V call is TRBV10-3, the J call TRBJ2-5; a possible D gene is TRBD1 (6 bases). Judging by the DNA end, TRBJ2-7 fits better; the J call may be wrong. Germline-derived CDR1 and CDR2 are ENHRY and SYGVKD. This CDR3 has 12 residues. CDR3 protein: CAISKQGHEQYF. In nucleotides, the CDR3 is TGTGCCATTAGCAAACAGGGTCACGAGCAGTACTTC.

This clone occurred a few times. CDR3 sequence reads: CASSPGQANTEAFF. CDR3 bases: TGCGCCAGCAGCCCGGGACAGGCGAACACTGAAGCTTTCTTT. The chain uses TRBV4-1 and TRBJ1-1; 8 positions agree with TRBD1. Germline CDR1 is MGHRA and CDR2 is YSYEKL. This CDR3 has 14 residues. With 4 bases clipped from V and 1 base from J, the junction kept 2 bases outside the gene matches.